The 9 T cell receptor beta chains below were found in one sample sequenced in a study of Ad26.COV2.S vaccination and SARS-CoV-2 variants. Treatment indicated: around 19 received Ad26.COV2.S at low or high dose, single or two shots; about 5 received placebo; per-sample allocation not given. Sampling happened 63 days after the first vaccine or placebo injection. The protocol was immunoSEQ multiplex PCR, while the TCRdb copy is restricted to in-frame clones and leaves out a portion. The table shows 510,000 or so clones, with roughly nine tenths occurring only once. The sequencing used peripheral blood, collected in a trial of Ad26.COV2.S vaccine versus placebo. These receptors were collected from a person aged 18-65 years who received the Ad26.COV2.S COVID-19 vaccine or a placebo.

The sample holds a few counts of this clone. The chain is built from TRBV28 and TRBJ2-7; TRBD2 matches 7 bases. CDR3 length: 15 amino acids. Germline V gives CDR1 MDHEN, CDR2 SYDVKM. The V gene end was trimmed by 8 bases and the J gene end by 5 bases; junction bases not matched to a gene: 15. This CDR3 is CASHGRDGRYNEQYF. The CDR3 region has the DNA TGTGCCAGCCACGGACGTGACGGGAGGTACAACGAGCAGTACTTC.

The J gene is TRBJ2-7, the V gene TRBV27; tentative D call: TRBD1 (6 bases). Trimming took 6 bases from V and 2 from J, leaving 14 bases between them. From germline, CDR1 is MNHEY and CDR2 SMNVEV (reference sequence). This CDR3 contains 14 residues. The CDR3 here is CASSPGTRPYEQYF. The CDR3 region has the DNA TGTGCCAGCAGCCCCGGGACAAGACCCTACGAGCAGTACTTC.

This chain's CDR3 is CASSDGTGIVPLHF. The CDR3 DNA is TGTGCCAGCAGCGACGGGACCGGGATCGTTCCCCTCCACTTT. V gene TRBV9 combines with J gene TRBJ1-6; the D gene is possibly TRBD1 (5 bases). The CDR3 runs to 14 residues. V shed 3 bases and J shed 13 bases, with 17 bases lying between them. CDR1 is SGDLS and CDR2 is YYNGEE in the germline V gene.

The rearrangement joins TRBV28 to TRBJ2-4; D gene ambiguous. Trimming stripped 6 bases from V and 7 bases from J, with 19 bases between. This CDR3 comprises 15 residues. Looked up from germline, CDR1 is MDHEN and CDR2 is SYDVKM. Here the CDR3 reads CASSSLLQGENIQYF. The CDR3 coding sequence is TGTGCCAGCAGCAGTCTGTTACAAGGAGAGAACATTCAGTACTTC.

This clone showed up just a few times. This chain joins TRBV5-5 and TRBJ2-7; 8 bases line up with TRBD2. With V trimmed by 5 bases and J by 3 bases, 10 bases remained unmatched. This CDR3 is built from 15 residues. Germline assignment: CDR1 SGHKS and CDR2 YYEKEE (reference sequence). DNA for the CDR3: TGTGCCAGCAGTTCGAACGGACTAGCCAGCTACGAGCAGTACTTC. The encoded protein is CASSSNGLASYEQYF.

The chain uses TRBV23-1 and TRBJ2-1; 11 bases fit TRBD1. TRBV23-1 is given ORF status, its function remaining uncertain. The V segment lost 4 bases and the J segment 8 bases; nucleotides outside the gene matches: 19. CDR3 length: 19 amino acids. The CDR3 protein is CASSLTHGGQGASGYEQFF. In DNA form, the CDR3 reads TGCGCCAGCAGTCTTACGCACGGCGGACAGGGGGCTAGCGGGTATGAGCAGTTCTTC.

CDR3 protein: CASSRKQGLKEKLFF. CDR3 nucleotides: TGTGCCAGCAGCCGCAAACAGGGGCTTAAGGAAAAACTGTTTTTT. The chain has TRBV3-1 (or the pseudogene TRBV3-2) and TRBJ1-4; 7 positions match TRBD1. The germline V gene has CDR1 LGHDT and CDR2 YNNKEL (reference sequence). V was clipped by 4 bases and J by 8 bases; unmatched bases: 10. This CDR3 has 15 residues.

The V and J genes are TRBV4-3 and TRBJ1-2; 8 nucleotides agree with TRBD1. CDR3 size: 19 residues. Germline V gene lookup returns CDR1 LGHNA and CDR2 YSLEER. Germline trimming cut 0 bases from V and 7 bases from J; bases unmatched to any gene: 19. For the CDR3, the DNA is TGCGCCAGCAGCCAAGAAAGGGGGCGGTGGGCAGGGGGCGTGAGTGGCTACACCTTC. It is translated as CASSQERGRWAGGVSGYTF.

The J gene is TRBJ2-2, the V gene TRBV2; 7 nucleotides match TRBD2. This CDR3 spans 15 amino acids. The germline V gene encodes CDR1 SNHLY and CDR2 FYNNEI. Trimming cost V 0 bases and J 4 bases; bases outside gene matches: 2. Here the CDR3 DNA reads TGTGCCAGCAGTGAAGCGCGGGGGTTCACCGGGGAGCTGTTTTTT. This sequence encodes CASSEARGFTGELFF.